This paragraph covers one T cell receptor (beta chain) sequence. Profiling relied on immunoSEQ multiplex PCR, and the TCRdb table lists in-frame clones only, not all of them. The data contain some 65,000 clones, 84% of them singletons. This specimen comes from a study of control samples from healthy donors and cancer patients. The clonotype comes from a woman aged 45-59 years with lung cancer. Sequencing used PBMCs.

The CDR3 nucleotides are TGTGCCAGCAGCGTTCCGGGACAGGGGGCCTTAACCCCTTACAATGAGCAGTTCTTC. It codes for CASSVPGQGALTPYNEQFF. The chain is built from TRBV7-9 and TRBJ2-1; 12 nucleotides align to TRBD1. The CDR3 runs to 19 residues. Unmatched junction bases numbered 15, after V lost 5 bases and J lost 4 bases. CDR1 and CDR2 from the germline V gene are SEHNR and FQNEAQ (reference sequence).